This T cell receptor beta chain is drawn from a study of lymphopenia after photon versus proton radiotherapy. This clone counts as medium-sized (0.01 to 0.1%). Antigen specificity is unknown. Study results and limitations: A bigger post-nadir fall in TCR diversity correlated inversely with survival time in deceased patients. Under photons, naive T cells and diversity fell while effector/memory populations rose. Post-nadir diversity loss with photons came from oligoclonal expansion, particularly CD8+ Temra cells. Better survival with proton therapy was suggested as possible, not demonstrated.

The assay was immunoSEQ multiplex PCR, and TCRdb's table has in-frame clones only and misses some. The table lists tens of thousands of clones, over 70% of them singletons, with 10% to 13% in the top ten. This material consisted of peripheral blood, taken from a patient treated with proton-based radiotherapy. The clonotype comes from an elderly man with esophageal cancer.

CDR3 DNA: TGTGCCAGCAGCCAGGGCTCCCAGTCCTACGAGCAGTACTTC. Translated: CASSQGSQSYEQYF. V and J are TRBV7-9 and TRBJ2-7; tentatively, D is TRBD1 (5 bases). The germline V gene encodes CDR1 SEHNR and CDR2 FQNEAQ (reference sequence). V lost 5 bases to trimming and J lost 1 base, with 12 bases between them. This CDR3 has 14 amino acids.